Following are 20 T cell receptor beta chains from one sample sequenced in a study of T cell changes during pregnancy in multiple sclerosis. Measured with immunoSEQ multiplex PCR; TCRdb has only the in-frame clones, and not every one. There are tens of thousands of clones in the sample; about 90% occur only once, and 0.15% to 0.2% lies in the top ten. The source was CD4+ T cells from peripheral blood mononuclear cells, collected in the second trimester of pregnancy. These TCRs come from a female donor with multiple sclerosis, enrolled in a pregnancy study.

V is TRBV19 and J is TRBJ1-5; a possible D gene is TRBD1 (6 bases). The CDR3 spans 14 residues. V dropped 3 bases and J dropped 4 bases, with 10 bases sitting between them. From germline, CDR1 is LNHDA and CDR2 SQIVND (reference sequence). CDR3 protein: CASSISQGNQPQHF. In nucleotides, the CDR3 is TGTGCCAGTAGTATCAGCCAGGGGAATCAGCCCCAGCATTTT.

The rearrangement links TRBV19 to TRBJ2-5, with 8 nucleotides matching TRBD2. With V trimmed by 3 bases and J by 5 bases, 8 bases remained unmatched. Germline V gives CDR1 LNHDA, CDR2 SQIVND (reference sequence). The CDR3 loop spans 15 amino acids. The CDR3 region has the DNA TGTGCCAGTAGTATTACGGGGGGGCCGGAGGAGACCCAGTACTTC. This gives the protein CASSITGGPEETQYF. The whole variable domain, filled in from reference TRBV19 and TRBJ2-5, reads DGGITQSPKYLFRKEGQNVTLSCEQNLNHDAMYWYRQDPGQGLRLIYYSQIVNDFQKGDIAEGYSVSREKKESFPLTVTSAQKNPTAFYLCASSITGGPEETQYFGPGTRLLVL.

V and J are TRBV30 and TRBJ2-3; D ambiguous. The length of the CDR3 is 16 residues. Germline CDR1 and CDR2: GTSNPN and SVGIG (reference sequence). The ends were cut back, 0 bases at V and 1 base at J, with 14 bases in the middle. The CDR3 DNA is TGTGCCTGGAGTGTATCCCCTCCTCCTGGCACAGATACGCAGTATTTT. Protein: CAWSVSPPPGTDTQYF.

The chain employs TRBV4-2 and TRBJ2-4, with 7 bases aligning to TRBD1. This CDR3 is built from 15 residues. Germline assignment: CDR1 LGHNA and CDR2 YNFKEQ. Trimming removed 2 bases from V and 9 bases from J; junction bases left unmatched: 10. CDR3 sequence: CASSQHGQESSIQYF. CDR3 DNA sequence: TGTGCCAGCAGCCAACACGGACAGGAATCAAGCATTCAGTACTTC.

This chain joins TRBV7-2 and TRBJ2-1, with TRBD2 identical over 9 bases. J lost 3 bases, V lost 5 bases, and 5 bases had no gene match. The CDR3 runs 15 residues. CDR1 and CDR2 from the germline V gene are SGHTA and FQGNSA. The CDR3 protein is CASSRRTSVYNEQFF. CDR3 nucleotide sequence: TGTGCCAGCAGCCGTAGGACTAGCGTCTACAATGAGCAGTTCTTC.

The chain couples TRBV5-1 to TRBJ2-7; 9 bases fit TRBD1. There are 14 residues in the CDR3. V lost 5 bases and J lost 6; bases outside the gene matches: 9. CDR1 is SGHRS and CDR2 is YFSETQ in the germline V gene. CDR3 DNA sequence: TGCGCCAGCAGGCAGGGACAGGGCGGCTTCGAGCAGTACTTC. It encodes CASRQGQGGFEQYF.

This chain uses TRBV5-1 with TRBJ2-7; 8 bases line up with TRBD2. V shed 4 bases and J 0 bases; nucleotides not matched to a gene: 3. The CDR3 consists of 14 residues. Germline V gene lookup returns CDR1 SGHRS and CDR2 YFSETQ. CDR3 sequence reads: CASSRSGSSYEQYF. DNA for the CDR3: TGCGCCAGCAGCCGCAGCGGGAGCTCCTACGAGCAGTACTTC.

The chain joins TRBV9 to TRBJ2-7, with a tentative D call TRBD1 (6 bases). The CDR3 has 15 residues. With 3 bases removed from V and 3 bases from J, the gap between germline ends came to 16 bases. The germline V gene has CDR1 SGDLS and CDR2 YYNGEE. The CDR3 spells CASSENPDRLYEQYF. CDR3 DNA sequence: TGTGCCAGCAGCGAAAACCCTGACAGGCTCTACGAGCAGTACTTC.

The J gene is TRBJ1-1, the V gene TRBV14; 8 bases agree with TRBD1. V was clipped by 3 bases and J by 7 bases; unmatched bases: 4. The germline V gene has CDR1 SGHDN and CDR2 FVKESK. The CDR3 loop spans 13 amino acids. CDR3 sequence: CASSHDRGLEAFF. CDR3 nucleotides: TGTGCCAGCAGCCACGACAGGGGCCTTGAAGCTTTCTTT.

The CDR3 sequence: CASSIGRQGAANAAKNIQYF. DNA of the CDR3: TGTGCCAGTAGTATTGGGAGACAGGGGGCTGCCAATGCGGCCAAAAACATTCAGTACTTC. This chain connects TRBV19 to TRBJ2-4; TRBD1 agrees at 10 bases. The CDR3 has 20 amino acids. The V segment lost 3 bases and the J segment 1 base; nucleotides outside the gene matches: 15. Germline CDR1 is LNHDA and CDR2 is SQIVND (reference sequence).

V and J are TRBV7-2 and TRBJ2-5, with 9 bases identical to TRBD1. J gave up 4 bases and V 5 bases, and 5 bases lay outside the gene matches. The CDR3 runs to 14 residues. The germline V gene has CDR1 SGHTA and CDR2 FQGNSA. The CDR3 spells CASSRPTGGETQYF. CDR3 nucleotide sequence: TGTGCCAGCAGCCGTCCGACAGGGGGAGAGACCCAGTACTTC.

The chain links TRBV6-1 to TRBJ2-7, with 9 bases identical to TRBD1. Trimming cost V 5 bases and J 5 bases; bases outside gene matches: 10. Germline CDR1 reads MNHNS; CDR2 reads SASEGT. The CDR3 covers 15 residues. The CDR3 sequence is CASSLTGTGLHEQYF. Here the CDR3 DNA reads TGTGCCAGCAGTTTGACCGGGACAGGGTTGCACGAGCAGTACTTC.

This clone was counted once. This chain connects TRBV5-1 to TRBJ2-5, with 7 bases that match TRBD1. Germline lookup yields CDR1 SGHRS and CDR2 YFSETQ. The CDR3 spans 14 residues. J lost 1 base, V lost 4 bases, and 4 bases had no gene match. The CDR3 here is CASSTRTGQETQYF. CDR3 in DNA: TGCGCCAGCAGCACCCGGACAGGCCAAGAGACCCAGTACTTC.

The gene calls are TRBV10-3 and TRBJ2-5, with TRBD2 identical over 8 bases. Looked up from germline, CDR1 is ENHRY and CDR2 is SYGVKD. The CDR3 contains 18 residues. J was trimmed by 2 bases and V by 0 bases; bases with no gene match: 11. CDR3 region: CAISESIGAGGRQETQYF. The DNA of the CDR3 is TGTGCCATCAGTGAGTCGATAGGGGCGGGGGGCCGTCAAGAGACCCAGTACTTC.

The CDR3 reads CASSIRTGDGYTF. The CDR3 bases are TGTGCCAGCAGCATCCGGACAGGGGATGGCTACACCTTC. This sequence joins TRBV9 and TRBJ1-2; 9 positions match TRBD1. Trimming removed 4 bases from V and 6 bases from J; junction bases left unmatched: 4. Per the germline V gene, CDR1 is SGDLS and CDR2 is YYNGEE. This CDR3 has 13 residues. Using reference TRBV9 and TRBJ1-2 for the parts outside the CDR3, the full variable domain is DSGVTQTPKHLITATGQRVTLRCSPRSGDLSVYWYQQSLDQGLQFLIQYYNGEERAKGNILERFSAQQFPDLHSELNLSSLELGDSALYFCASSIRTGDGYTFGSGTRLTVV.

The J gene is TRBJ1-3, the V gene TRBV11-2, with D possibly TRBD1 on 6 matching bases. CDR1 is SGHAT and CDR2 is FQNNGV in the germline V gene. The CDR3 is made up of 16 amino acids. Between the trimmed V and J ends, which lost 6 bases and 0 bases, there was a span of 15 bases. CDR3 residues: CASSFVTGASGNTIYF. The CDR3 DNA reads as TGTGCCAGCAGTTTCGTGACAGGTGCCTCTGGAAACACCATATATTTT.

The V and J genes are TRBV6-1 and TRBJ1-6; possibly TRBD1 for D (6 bases). Germline CDR1 reads MNHNS; CDR2 reads SASEGT. The CDR3 extends over 17 amino acids. The V end was cut by 3 bases, the J end by 5 bases, with 17 bases between. CDR3 in amino acids: CASSEVRGGLDNSPLHF. The CDR3 DNA is TGTGCCAGCAGTGAGGTCAGGGGCGGATTGGATAATTCACCCCTCCACTTT.

The chain employs TRBV6-5 and TRBJ1-2; no clear D. Trimming removed 0 bases from V and 7 bases from J, with 12 bases in between. Germline CDR1 reads MNHEY; CDR2 reads SVGAGI. CDR3 size: 14 residues. CDR3 nucleotides: TGTGCCAGCAGTTACTCGGCGGGGTATTCTGGCTACACCTTC. Protein product: CASSYSAGYSGYTF.

The chain carries TRBV18 and TRBJ2-2; D ambiguous. The V and J ends lost 3 bases and 3 bases respectively, with 11 bases between them. CDR3 size: 15 residues. CDR1 and CDR2 (germline): KGHSH, LQKENI. The CDR3 spells CASSPETPYTGELFF. Here the CDR3 DNA reads TGTGCCAGCTCACCGGAGACGCCTTACACCGGGGAGCTGTTTTTT.

The chain combines TRBV7-3 with TRBJ2-1, with TRBD2 matching 9 bases. The J segment lost 9 bases and the V segment lost 2 bases, leaving 8 bases of the junction unmatched. This CDR3 has 15 amino acids. Germline CDR1 and CDR2: SGHTA and FQGTGA. The CDR3 nucleotides are TGTGCCAGCAGCTTATCTGGCGGGGGGGCGGCTGAGCAGTTCTTC. This gives the protein CASSLSGGGAAEQFF.